The 32 T cell receptor beta chains in this list originate from one sample, sequenced in a study of technical replicates of blood from several donors. Repertoires were generated with immunoSEQ multiplex PCR, while TCRdb's copy carries only in-frame clones and drops some. The sample has about 74,000 clones, approximately 80% seen once. The sample was PBMCs. The receptors derive from a human donor in good health. Some clones in this sample may be carry-over from other donors' samples.

This chain uses TRBV7-2 with TRBJ2-7, with TRBD2 matching over 10 bases. Trimming took 5 bases from V and 4 from J; bases not matched to a gene: 8. CDR3 length equals 15 residues. Germline V gives CDR1 SGHTA, CDR2 FQGNSA. CDR3 bases: TGTGCCAGCAGCCTGCGGACTAGCGGCTTATACGAGCAGTACTTC. Translating it yields CASSLRTSGLYEQYF.

This clone was counted only a few times. The V and J genes are TRBV18 and TRBJ2-1; 7 bases match TRBD1. Trimming at V came to 5 bases and at J to 6 bases, leaving 7 bases not matched to a gene. The germline V gene encodes CDR1 KGHSH and CDR2 LQKENI. There are 14 residues in the CDR3. The CDR3 reads CASSTSTGLNEQFF. The CDR3 nucleotides read TGTGCCAGCTCAACCTCGACAGGGCTCAATGAGCAGTTCTTC.

This chain links TRBV7-2 with TRBJ1-3; the D gene is possibly TRBD1 (6 bases). Trimming pared 2 bases from V and 4 bases from J, leaving 9 bases between. The CDR3 is made up of 14 amino acids. CDR1 and CDR2 from the germline V gene are SGHTA and FQGNSA. The CDR3 region is CASSLMGAGNTIYF. CDR3 DNA sequence: TGTGCCAGCAGCTTAATGGGGGCGGGAAACACCATATATTTT.

The table lists this clone with a few counts. The V call is TRBV5-1, the J call TRBJ1-2; D is possibly TRBD1 (6 bases). V was shortened by 0 bases and J by 3 bases, with 21 bases between the two germline ends. The germline V gene has CDR1 SGHRS and CDR2 YFSETQ. This CDR3 comprises 18 residues. The CDR3 sequence: CASSLGGWTAPRDYGYTF. The CDR3 bases are TGCGCCAGCAGCTTGGGGGGGTGGACAGCACCCCGGGACTATGGCTACACCTTC. Complete variable domain (other parts from reference TRBV5-1 and TRBJ1-2): KAGVTQTPRYLIKTRGQQVTLSCSPISGHRSVSWYQQTPGQGLQFLFEYFSETQRNKGNFPGRFSGRQFSNSRSEMNVSTLELGDSALYLCASSLGGWTAPRDYGYTFGSGTRLTVV.

The chain has TRBV5-1 and TRBJ1-2, with D perhaps matching TRBD1 (5 bases). Germline CDR1 is SGHRS and CDR2 is YFSETQ. V was cut by 0 bases and J by 8 bases, with 11 bases left in between. The CDR3 totals 13 residues. The CDR3 reads CASSLGQNQGYTF. CDR3 DNA: TGCGCCAGCAGCTTGGGACAGAATCAAGGCTACACCTTC.

This clone was detected only once. The rearrangement links TRBV7-9 to TRBJ2-3; perhaps TRBD2 as D (6 bases). With 4 bases removed from V and 3 bases from J, the gap between germline ends came to 11 bases. This CDR3 has 14 residues. Germline V CDR1 and CDR2: SEHNR, FQNEAQ (reference sequence). The CDR3 DNA reads TGTGCCAGCAGCTCGGCGGGGAGGACAGATACGCAGTATTTT. This gives the protein CASSSAGRTDTQYF.

The chain recombines TRBV5-1 with TRBJ1-2; D not resolved. The CDR3 runs 14 residues. V lost 0 bases and J lost 1, with 7 bases in between. Germline CDR1 reads SGHRS; CDR2 reads YFSETQ. The CDR3 coding sequence is TGCGCCAGCAGCTTGGGCGGCAGTAACTATGGCTACACCTTC. Translating it yields CASSLGGSNYGYTF.

The V and J genes are TRBV18 and TRBJ2-7; 7 bases map to TRBD2. The CDR3 is 15 amino acids. CDR1 KGHSH and CDR2 LQKENI come from the germline V gene. V shed 2 bases and J 4 bases; nucleotides not matched to a gene: 8. Here the CDR3 DNA reads TGTGCCAGCTCACCAGCGGCTAGCGGCAATTACGAGCAGTACTTC. Protein product: CASSPAASGNYEQYF.

The chain joins TRBV9 to TRBJ1-1; 7 positions match TRBD1. V was clipped by 4 bases and J by 2 bases; unmatched bases: 8. Germline V gives CDR1 SGDLS, CDR2 YYNGEE. The CDR3 length is 15 residues. This CDR3 is CASSPSNRGNTEAFF. The DNA of the CDR3 is TGTGCCAGCAGCCCGTCCAACAGGGGAAACACTGAAGCTTTCTTT.

The chain recombines TRBV6-6 with TRBJ2-7; the match to TRBD2 covers 7 bases. This CDR3 is built from 13 residues. Germline V gene data show CDR1 as MNHNY and CDR2 as SVGAGI (reference sequence). The ends lost 10 bases at V and 4 bases at J; junction bases unmatched: 10. This CDR3 reads CATTRGRGYEQYF. In DNA form, the CDR3 reads TGTGCCACCACCCGAGGGAGGGGATACGAGCAGTACTTC.

The chain links TRBV7-3 to TRBJ2-1, with 9 bases fitting TRBD2. V shed 6 bases and J 9 bases; nucleotides not matched to a gene: 9. In germline, CDR1 is SGHTA, CDR2 FQGTGA. CDR3 size: 14 residues. The CDR3 region is CASRMGSGGGEQFF. The CDR3 region has the DNA TGTGCCAGCAGAATGGGTAGCGGGGGCGGTGAGCAGTTCTTC.

The chain has TRBV30 and TRBJ2-5; D not certain. Germline CDR1 and CDR2: GTSNPN and SVGIG (reference sequence). The CDR3 is made up of 12 amino acids. V shed 2 bases and J shed 0 bases, with 4 bases lying between them. CDR3 in amino acids: CAWSHNQETQYF. The CDR3 DNA reads TGTGCCTGGAGTCACAACCAAGAGACCCAGTACTTC.

This clone was seen a single time. The V and J genes are TRBV6-1 and TRBJ1-2; a weak D match, TRBD1 (5 bases). Germline CDR1 and CDR2: MNHNS and SASEGT. This CDR3 has 14 amino acids. V lost 1 base and J lost 4, with 10 bases in between. The DNA of the CDR3 is TGTGCCAGCAGTGAAGGGGGGGGACCCTATGGCTACACCTTC. Amino acid sequence: CASSEGGGPYGYTF.

The chain links TRBV2 to TRBJ2-5; TRBD2 matches 8 bases. CDR3 length: 15 amino acids. Germline values: CDR1 SNHLY, CDR2 FYNNEI. Trimming at V came to 3 bases and at J to 2 bases, leaving 5 bases not matched to a gene. Here the CDR3 reads CASSDGRGGQETQYF. CDR3 DNA: TGTGCCAGCAGTGACGGTCGGGGGGGACAAGAGACCCAGTACTTC.

V and J are TRBV4-1 and TRBJ2-5, with D perhaps TRBD1 (6 bases). The CDR3 contains 13 residues. Trimming took off 4 bases at V and 5 bases at J, with 11 bases between the two ends. Germline V gene data show CDR1 as MGHRA and CDR2 as YSYEKL. CDR3 nucleotide sequence: TGCGCCAGCAGCCCCCCAGGGGCCGAGACCCAGTACTTC. Encoded protein: CASSPPGAETQYF.

This clone has only a few counts. Distinct nucleotide sequences in the sample also encode this CDR3. The chain carries TRBV5-1 and TRBJ1-1; D gene uncertain. Deletions cut 1 base from V and 5 bases from J, with 6 bases between. The CDR3 is 12 residues long. From germline, CDR1 is SGHRS and CDR2 YFSETQ. In nucleotides, the CDR3 is TGCGCCAGCAGCTTGTCCGGTACTGAAGCTTTCTTT. Its protein is CASSLSGTEAFF.

This clone appeared once. The V and J genes are TRBV4-1 and TRBJ2-7; 8 bases are a match to TRBD2. Germline-derived CDR1 and CDR2 are MGHRA and YSYEKL. J lost 3 bases, V lost 4 bases, and 11 bases had no gene match. This CDR3 region has 16 residues. Here the CDR3 DNA reads TGCGCCAGCAGCCCCCGGGGGGGGCTGAGTGTCTACGAGCAGTACTTC. Protein sequence: CASSPRGGLSVYEQYF.

The chain carries TRBV18 and TRBJ2-5; TRBD2 agrees at 14 bases. The CDR3 is 17 amino acids. The V segment lost 4 bases and the J segment 1 base; nucleotides outside the gene matches: 5. In germline, CDR1 is KGHSH, CDR2 LQKENI. The CDR3 coding sequence is TGTGCCAGCTCACTAGGGACTAGCGGGAGTGGCCAAGAGACCCAGTACTTC. This gives the protein CASSLGTSGSGQETQYF.

The chain uses TRBV7-9 and TRBJ2-1, with 9 bases identical to TRBD2. The V gene's germline CDR1 is SEHNR and CDR2 FQNEAQ (reference sequence). The CDR3 spans 15 residues. Trimming took 0 bases from V and 4 from J; bases not matched to a gene: 1. CDR3 nucleotide sequence: TGTGCCAGCAGCTTAGCCAGCGGGGGGTACAATGAGCAGTTCTTC. Translating gives CASSLASGGYNEQFF.

This clone was counted between two and nine times. V and J are TRBV7-2 and TRBJ1-1; no reliable D call. Trimming shortened V by 5 bases and J by 5 bases, and 12 bases separated the two germline ends. The germline V gene encodes CDR1 SGHTA and CDR2 FQGNSA. There are 13 residues in the CDR3. The DNA of the CDR3 is TGTGCCAGCAGCCCAATTCACAAGACTGAAGCTTTCTTT. Translating gives CASSPIHKTEAFF.

The rearrangement uses TRBV21-1 and TRBJ1-1; the table names TRBD1, a call not compared with the DNA. TRBV21-1 is deemed a pseudogene. CDR3 length: 13 residues. The CDR3 region has the DNA TGTGCCAGCAGCAAACAGGGGAACACTGAAGCTTTCTTT. It is translated as CASSKQGNTEAFF.

This chain connects TRBV7-8 to TRBJ2-3; no definite D call. Trimming stripped 0 bases from V and 6 bases from J, with 13 bases between. Looked up from germline, CDR1 is SGHVS and CDR2 is FQNEAQ. The CDR3 totals 15 residues. The CDR3 DNA sequence: TGTGCCAGCAGCTTAGCATACCCAGGCGAGGATACGCAGTATTTT. Amino acid sequence: CASSLAYPGEDTQYF.

The gene calls are TRBV19 and TRBJ1-2; no firm D call. Trimming removed 6 bases from V and 2 bases from J, with 10 bases in between. Per germline, CDR1 LNHDA and CDR2 SQIVND (reference sequence). The CDR3 loop spans 13 amino acids. The CDR3 nucleotides are TGTGCCAGTAGGATGGCGGGGAACTATGGCTACACCTTC. It specifies CASRMAGNYGYTF.

The rearrangement links TRBV29-1 to TRBJ2-7; 10 bases map to TRBD1. This CDR3 is built from 12 residues. Trimming took 7 bases from V and 6 from J; bases not matched to a gene: 6. CDR1 and CDR2 from the germline V gene are SQVTM and ANQGSEA. CDR3 nucleotides: TGCAGCGCGTGGGACAGGGGTGCCGAGCAGTACTTC. Protein: CSAWDRGAEQYF.

The V and J genes are TRBV18 and TRBJ1-2; D uncertain. Germline V lookup: CDR1 KGHSH, CDR2 LQKENI. CDR3 length: 12 amino acids. The V end lost 3 bases, the J end lost 2 bases, and 4 bases lay between the germline ends. CDR3 sequence: CASSPENYGYTF. Written as DNA, the CDR3 is TGTGCCAGCTCACCGGAGAACTATGGCTACACCTTC.

The J gene is TRBJ1-4, the V gene TRBV6-5; D is unclear. The CDR3 is made up of 12 amino acids. The germline CDR1 and CDR2 sequences are MNHEY and SVGAGI. Trimming removed 9 bases from V and 0 bases from J, with 5 bases in between. CDR3 coding DNA: TGTGCCAGTCGGGCAACTAATGAAAAACTGTTTTTT. This codes for CASRATNEKLFF.

The chain is built from TRBV25-1 and TRBJ2-1; 8 nucleotides agree with TRBD1. Germline assignment: CDR1 MGHDK and CDR2 SYGVNS. This CDR3 comprises 16 residues. The V gene end was trimmed by 8 bases and the J gene end by 13 bases; junction bases not matched to a gene: 22. The CDR3 protein is CASGLRQGLYQETQFF. CDR3 DNA sequence: TGTGCCAGCGGATTAAGACAGGGGCTGTACCAAGAGACCCAGTTCTTC.

CDR3: CSVFSFTGELFF. The CDR3 nucleotides are TGCAGCGTCTTTTCCTTCACCGGGGAGCTGTTTTTT. The chain couples TRBV29-1 to TRBJ2-2; no reliable D call. Germline CDR1 SQVTM, CDR2 ANQGSEA. Deletions cut 6 bases from V and 4 bases from J, with 9 bases between. The CDR3 totals 12 residues.

This sequence joins TRBV2 and TRBJ1-4; D might be TRBD1 (6 bases). The CDR3 has 14 residues. Germline V lookup: CDR1 SNHLY, CDR2 FYNNEI. Trimming took off 6 bases at V and 3 bases at J, with 11 bases between the two ends. CDR3 in DNA: TGTGCCAGCAGGGTACAGGGTTCTAATGAAAAACTGTTTTTT. This encodes CASRVQGSNEKLFF.

This chain uses TRBV5-1 with TRBJ2-1; possible D gene TRBD2, 6 bases. V was clipped by 2 bases and J by 8 bases, with 17 bases between them. The CDR3 totals 15 residues. Germline assignment: CDR1 SGHRS and CDR2 YFSETQ. CDR3 in amino acids: CASSLLGPGEDEQFF. The DNA for the CDR3 is TGCGCCAGCAGCTTACTGGGACCGGGGGAGGATGAGCAGTTCTTC.

The chain combines TRBV7-2 with TRBJ2-1; 7 bases align to TRBD2. J gave up 5 bases and V 7 bases, and 11 bases lay outside the gene matches. In germline, CDR1 is SGHTA, CDR2 FQGNSA. The CDR3 spans 15 residues. For the CDR3, the DNA is TGTGCCAGCAACCACCGGGACTACAGGAACAATGAGCAGTTCTTC. Its protein product is CASNHRDYRNNEQFF.

The chain employs TRBV13 and TRBJ2-3, with 8 bases identical to TRBD2. The germline CDR1 and CDR2 sequences are PRHDT and FYEKMQ (reference sequence). J gave up 3 bases and V 2 bases, and 4 bases lay outside the gene matches. This CDR3 contains 15 residues. DNA of the CDR3: TGTGCCAGCAGCTTACGGGGGGGTCAAACAGATACGCAGTATTTT. Translating it yields CASSLRGGQTDTQYF.